This record looks at one T cell receptor beta chain sequence and its context. Its target is unknown. TCRdb used MiXCR to reprocess the reads, holding one entry per CDR3 protein. The profile covers 600,000 to 700,000 distinct CDR3 sequences, with around a third appearing a single time and about 20% taken by the ten largest. The record originates from a study of T cell repertoires in cytomegalovirus infection. Overall study: Alongside well-studied HLA-B-restricted CMV epitopes, recently identified HLA-C-restricted CMV epitopes were also used. CMV infection together with matching HLA type was indicated by public TCR beta signatures.

Study-level points and caveats: Predominance within the ex vivo response was attributable to HLA-C-restricted CMV-specific TCR beta clonotypes. The cumulative frequency of public TCR beta families identified carriers of CMV plus the relevant HLA.

The input for sequencing was cultured PBMCs, taken from culture after CMV antigen stimulation. This clonotype was sampled from a human donor in good health (CMV status not recorded). Some clones in this sample may be carry-over from other donors' samples.

In nucleotides, the CDR3 is TGTGCCAGTAGTGCCCACCAGGGGACCCAGAACACTGAAGCTTTCTTT. Its translation is CASSAHQGTQNTEAFF. V gene TRBV19 combines with J gene TRBJ1-1, with TRBD1 as a possible D gene (6 bases). The V end lost 5 bases, the J end lost 1 base, and 17 bases lay between the germline ends. The CDR3 totals 16 residues. Germline V gene sequence: CDR1 LNHDA, CDR2 SQIVND (reference sequence).